This TCR beta chain appears in the sequencing data of a study of neurological immune-mediated disorders. Time point here: technical triplicate 1. The germline V gene has CDR1 SQVTM and CDR2 ANQGSEA. V lost 7 bases and J 1 base, leaving 13 bases between the germline ends. The CDR3 loop spans 13 amino acids. There are many counts of this clonotype. cDNA was made by 5'RACE with 10-nucleotide random UMIs. A single run covered 15-18 subjects with over 180 million TCR-beta sequences. From the 5' RACE reads, TCRdb called clonotypes with MiXCR, one entry per CDR3 protein. This repertoire shows about 38,000 distinct CDR3 sequences, around 10% found once; its top ten account for approximately 4%.

The specimen sequenced was PBMCs. The V and J genes are TRBV29-1 and TRBJ1-1, with D maybe TRBD1 (5 bases). The clonotype was recovered from a man aged 60 to 75 with HTLV-1-associated myelopathy (HAM/TSP). The CDR3 is CSALRGRNTEAFF. In DNA form, the CDR3 reads TGCAGCGCTCTCCGGGGCCGGAACACTGAAGCTTTCTTT.